This is a list of T cell receptor beta chains from one sample in a study of PD-1 blockade in classical Hodgkin lymphoma. Assay used: immunoSEQ multiplex PCR; TCRdb lists only in-frame clones, some missing. This sample carries under 130,000 clones, approximately 89% of them seen once, and the ten largest clones take about 20%. Material: peripheral blood mononuclear cells (PBMCs), obtained before the fourth cycle of nivolumab. Receptor source: a human donor with classical Hodgkin lymphoma. CDR3s include the opening cysteine and the closing phenylalanine or tryptophan. A D gene is named only where the DNA matches it firmly. A row's size may be missing; if present it is once, few, many or a size class.

clone_size	d_call	j_call	v_call	cdr3_aa	cdr3_nt
NA	TRBD1	TRBJ2-2	TRBV4-3	CASSPYGTGGSGELFF	TGCGCCAGCAGCCCTTACGGCACAGGGGGCAGCGGGGAGCTGTTTTTT
NA	NA	TRBJ1-1	TRBV27	CASSLVGGNTEAFF	TGTGCCAGCAGCTTAGTCGGGGGGAACACTGAAGCTTTCTTT
once	TRBD1	TRBJ1-3	TRBV19	CASTRQGSKMGSGNTIYF	TGTGCCAGTACCCGACAGGGGTCTAAAATGGGTTCTGGAAACACCATATATTTT
NA	NA	TRBJ1-2	TRBV19	CASRSDNYGYTF	TGTGCCAGTAGGTCAGATAACTATGGCTACACCTTC
NA	NA	TRBJ2-7	TRBV11-2	CASSLGGTYEQYF	TGTGCCAGCAGCTTAGGGGGGACCTACGAGCAGTACTTC
NA	TRBD2	TRBJ2-7	TRBV7-6	CASSAGLAGANYEQYF	TGTGCCAGCAGCGCCGGACTAGCGGGGGCTAACTACGAGCAGTACTTC
NA	NA	TRBJ2-1	TRBV29-1	CSVEERYRNEQFF	TGCAGCGTTGAAGAGCGTTACAGGAATGAGCAGTTCTTC
NA	TRBD1	TRBJ1-4	TRBV7-2	CASSITGTGWEKLFF	TGTGCCAGCAGCATAACCGGGACAGGATGGGAAAAACTGTTTTTT
NA	NA	TRBJ1-1	TRBV28	CASRPGWNTEAFF	TGTGCCAGCAGGCCAGGGTGGAACACTGAAGCTTTCTTT
few	NA	TRBJ2-1	TRBV29-1	CSVAGQDAEQFF	TGCAGCGTTGCAGGGCAGGATGCTGAGCAGTTCTTC
NA	NA	TRBJ1-3	TRBV9	CASSPRDGNLGANTIYF	TGTGCCAGCAGCCCTCGCGACGGCAATTTAGGGGCTAACACCATATATTTT
once	TRBD2	TRBJ2-7	TRBV6-5	CASKSSLAGPYEQYF	TGTGCCAGCAAATCGTCACTAGCGGGCCCCTACGAGCAGTACTTC
once	NA	TRBJ2-6	TRBV28	CASSRSQGSGANVLTF	TGTGCCAGCAGTCGATCTCAGGGCTCTGGGGCCAACGTCCTGACTTTC
NA	TRBD1	TRBJ1-1	TRBV28	CASRQGAGTEAFF	TGTGCCAGCAGACAGGGGGCGGGTACTGAAGCTTTCTTT
NA	NA	TRBJ1-3	TRBV5-4	CASSKRTPDSGNTIYF	TGTGCCAGCAGCAAAAGGACACCAGACTCTGGAAACACCATATATTTT
NA	TRBD1	TRBJ1-1	TRBV5-1	CASSLDRGLGNTEAFF	TGCGCCAGCAGCCTAGACAGGGGCCTAGGGAACACTGAAGCTTTCTTT
NA	TRBD1	TRBJ1-1	TRBV27	CASSPGTANTEAFF	TGTGCCAGCAGTCCCGGGACAGCGAACACTGAAGCTTTCTTT
NA	TRBD1	TRBJ2-3	TRBV18	CASAWDRGTDTQYF	TGTGCCAGCGCTTGGGACAGAGGCACAGATACGCAGTATTTT
NA	NA	TRBJ2-2	TRBV27	CASSPRSSGELFF	TGTGCCAGCAGTCCTCGTTCTAGCGGGGAGCTGTTTTTT
NA	NA	TRBJ1-2	TRBV28	CASSLGGHGYTF	TGTGCCAGCAGTTTGGGGGGCCATGGCTACACCTTC
NA	NA	TRBJ1-1	TRBV9	CASSVNNLNTEAFF	TGTGCCAGCAGCGTAAACAATTTGAACACTGAAGCTTTCTTT
NA	TRBD1	TRBJ2-7	TRBV7-9	CASSSVGQGHREQYF	TGTGCCAGCAGCTCCGTTGGACAGGGCCATCGGGAGCAGTACTTC
NA	NA	TRBJ2-7	TRBV5-5	CASRLQFRSQNSYEQYF	TGTGCCAGCAGGTTGCAATTCAGGTCTCAGAACTCCTACGAGCAGTACTTC
NA	NA	TRBJ1-3	TRBV9	CASSVSDSPVSGNTIYF	TGTGCCAGCAGCGTTTCGGACAGCCCCGTCTCTGGAAACACCATATATTTT
once	TRBD1	TRBJ2-7	TRBV6-5	CASGDRVYEQYF	TGTGCCAGCGGCGACAGGGTTTACGAGCAGTACTTC
NA	NA	TRBJ2-7	TRBV9	CASSVDFRSYEQYF	TGTGCCAGCAGCGTAGATTTCAGATCCTACGAGCAGTACTTC
NA	TRBD1	TRBJ1-2	TRBV5-6	CASSVTGAQGYTF	TGTGCCAGCAGCGTGACAGGGGCACAGGGCTACACCTTC
NA	NA	TRBJ2-1	TRBV10-3	CAISGQNEQFF	TGTGCCATCTCGGGGCAGAATGAGCAGTTCTTC
NA	TRBD2	TRBJ2-7	TRBV27	CASSWTSGYEQYF	TGTGCCAGCAGTTGGACTAGCGGTTACGAGCAGTACTTC
NA	NA	TRBJ1-1	TRBV27	CASSLQGLNTEAFF	TGTGCCAGCAGTTTGCAGGGCTTGAACACTGAAGCTTTCTTT
NA	NA	TRBJ1-4	TRBV19	CATWGVLLMKMELFF	TGTGCCACCTGGGGAGTACTACTAATGAAAATGGAACTGTTTTTT
NA	NA	TRBJ2-1	TRBV30	CAWSPDHPGLKNEQFF	TGTGCCTGGAGTCCAGACCACCCGGGACTGAAAAATGAGCAGTTCTTC
NA	NA	TRBJ2-1	TRBV20-1	CSASAANEQFF	TGCAGTGCTTCCGCAGCGAATGAGCAGTTCTTC
NA	NA	TRBJ2-7	TRBV5-1	CASSLSGGMTYEQYF	TGCGCCAGCAGCTTGAGTGGGGGTATGACCTACGAGCAGTACTTC
NA	NA	TRBJ1-1	TRBV10-3	CAISDSGANTEAFF	TGTGCCATCAGTGATTCAGGGGCGAACACTGAAGCTTTCTTT
NA	TRBD1	TRBJ1-5	TRBV6-6	CASRGQGGNQPQHF	TGTGCCAGCAGGGGACAGGGCGGAAATCAGCCCCAGCATTTT
NA	NA	TRBJ1-1	TRBV6-6	CASSYSQGNTEAFF	TGTGCCAGCAGTTACTCTCAGGGGAACACTGAAGCTTTCTTT
NA	NA	TRBJ1-1	TRBV30	CAWSGRENAFF	TGTGCCTGGAGTGGCAGGGAGAACGCTTTCTTT
NA	NA	TRBJ2-7	TRBV19	CASSIAPAGEQYF	TGTGCCAGTAGTATTGCCCCGGCGGGCGAGCAGTACTTC
NA	NA	TRBJ1-2	TRBV9	CASSVDGAVNGYTF	TGTGCCAGCAGCGTAGACGGAGCCGTAAATGGCTACACCTTC
NA	NA	TRBJ2-1	TRBV6-6	CASSYSQGRARDEQFF	TGTGCCAGCAGTTACTCCCAAGGAAGAGCGAGGGATGAGCAGTTCTTC
few	NA	TRBJ1-5	TRBV19	CASSNWGRGGQPQHF	TGTGCCAGTAGTAATTGGGGCAGGGGAGGTCAGCCCCAGCATTTT
once	NA	TRBJ1-5	TRBV5-8	CASSSHGTANSNQPQHF	TGTGCCAGCAGTTCTCACGGGACGGCTAATAGCAATCAGCCCCAGCATTTT
few	NA	TRBJ1-6	TRBV6-5	CASSYLQGSSPLHF	TGTGCCAGCAGTTATTTACAGGGCAGTTCACCCCTCCACTTT
NA	TRBD2	TRBJ2-1	TRBV7-9	CASSLSMGLAENNEQFF	TGTGCCAGCAGCTTAAGTATGGGACTAGCGGAAAACAATGAGCAGTTCTTC
few	NA	TRBJ1-1	TRBV11-2	CASSLGGHKNTEAFF	TGTGCCAGCAGCTTAGGAGGCCACAAGAACACTGAAGCTTTCTTT
NA	NA	TRBJ2-5	TRBV2	CASSEARRARGESQYF	TGTGCCAGCAGTGAAGCGCGGAGGGCTAGAGGAGAGTCCCAGTACTTC
few	TRBD1	TRBJ2-6	TRBV11-3	CASSYGTGSSGANVLTF	TGTGCCAGCAGCTACGGGACAGGAAGCTCTGGGGCCAACGTCCTGACTTTC
NA	NA	TRBJ2-1	TRBV4-1	CASSQDGLLGGRYEQFF	TGCGCCAGCAGCCAAGACGGATTGCTAGGAGGGAGGTATGAGCAGTTCTTC
NA	NA	TRBJ2-2	TRBV19	CASRHPSSANTGELFF	TGTGCCAGTAGACACCCGTCGTCTGCGAACACCGGGGAGCTGTTTTTT
NA	TRBD2	TRBJ2-7	TRBV4-1	CASSQDRGGAGTYEQYF	TGCGCCAGCAGCCAAGACCGCGGGGGGGCAGGGACCTACGAGCAGTACTTC
NA	TRBD2	TRBJ2-7	TRBV6-1	CASSEAPGLAGGPGEQYF	TGTGCCAGCAGTGAAGCCCCCGGATTAGCGGGAGGGCCGGGGGAGCAGTACTTC